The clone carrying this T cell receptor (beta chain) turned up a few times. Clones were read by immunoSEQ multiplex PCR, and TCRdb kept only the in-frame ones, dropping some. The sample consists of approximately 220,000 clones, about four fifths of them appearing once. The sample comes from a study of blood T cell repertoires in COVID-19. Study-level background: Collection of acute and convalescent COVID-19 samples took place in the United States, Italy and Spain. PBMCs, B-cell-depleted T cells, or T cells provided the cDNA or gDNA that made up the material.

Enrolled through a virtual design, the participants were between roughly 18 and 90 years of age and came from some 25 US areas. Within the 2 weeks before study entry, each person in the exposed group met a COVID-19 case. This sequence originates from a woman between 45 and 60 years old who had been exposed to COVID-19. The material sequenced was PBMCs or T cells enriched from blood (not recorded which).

The CDR3 DNA reads as TGCGCCAGCAGCTTGTCAGGGAGCGGGGGCTGGAATGAGCAGTTCTTC. It specifies CASSLSGSGGWNEQFF. The chain combines TRBV4-1 with TRBJ2-1; 8 bases fit TRBD2. Germline values: CDR1 MGHRA, CDR2 YSYEKL. Losses at the gene ends were 5 bases for V and 7 bases for J; bases not matched to a gene: 13. The CDR3 extends over 16 amino acids.